This T cell receptor (beta chain) was retrieved from a study of T-cell memory formation after mild COVID-19. TCRdb reprocessed the 5' RACE reads via MiXCR and lists one record per CDR3 protein. The sample consists of roughly 400,000 distinct CDR3 sequences, around 17% of them appearing once. The CDR3 has 13 residues. The V segment lost 8 bases and the J segment 3 bases; nucleotides outside the gene matches: 6. From germline, CDR1 is SNHLY and CDR2 FYNNEI. The source of this sequence is a man aged 18 to 30 who had mild COVID-19 (a few samples of this study predate the infection). Cell type and time point are not known. The sequencing input was PBMCs or a T cell subset sorted from them (not recorded which). The rearrangement uses TRBV2 and TRBJ1-2, with 7 nucleotides matching TRBD1. This CDR3 reads CASGVQGYYGYTF. As DNA, the CDR3 is TGTGCCAGCGGCGTACAGGGGTACTATGGCTACACCTTC.